Below are 5 T cell receptor beta chains sequenced from a single sample in a study of T cell repertoires in cytomegalovirus infection. TCRdb reprocessed the reads via MiXCR and lists one record per CDR3 protein. The sample carries 370,000 or so distinct CDR3 sequences, just under 35% recorded once. The antigens these receptors bind are not known. The sample in question was cultured PBMCs, obtained from culture after CMV antigen stimulation. The receptors come from a human donor in good health (CMV status not recorded). Some clones in this sample may be carry-over from other donors' samples.

This clonotype was picked up a small number of times. The chain joins TRBV28 to TRBJ1-5, with D possibly TRBD1 on 6 matching bases. The germline V gene encodes CDR1 MDHEN and CDR2 SYDVKM. CDR3 length: 14 residues. Trimming pared 6 bases from V and 0 bases from J, leaving 9 bases between. The CDR3 DNA reads TGTGCCAGCAGGTGGGGGGCTAGCAATCAGCCCCAGCATTTT. Its protein is CASRWGASNQPQHF.

There are a few counts of this clonotype. The chain joins TRBV11-3 to TRBJ2-1, with 12 positions matching TRBD2. Germline CDR1 is SGHNT and CDR2 is YENEEA. With 2 bases clipped from V and 5 bases from J, the junction kept 4 bases outside the gene matches. This CDR3 contains 16 residues. The CDR3 DNA follows: TGTGCCAGCAGCTTACGACTAGCGGGAGCCGACAATGAGCAGTTCTTC. It specifies CASSLRLAGADNEQFF.

This clonotype was found a few times. The chain uses TRBV7-2 and TRBJ2-4; weak D call: TRBD2 (7 bases). In germline, CDR1 is SGHTA, CDR2 FQGNSA. CDR3 length equals 16 residues. Trimming took 1 base from V and 3 from J, leaving 13 bases between them. The CDR3 DNA reads TGTGCCAGCAGCTTAGAGGCGGGGGCTGGCAAAAACATTCAGTACTTC. Amino acid sequence: CASSLEAGAGKNIQYF.

This clonotype occurred a few times. V usage is TRBV28 and J usage is TRBJ1-1; D remains ambiguous. Germline CDR1 reads MDHEN; CDR2 reads SYDVKM. This CDR3 has 15 residues. V was clipped by 5 bases and J by 4 bases, with 17 bases between them. The DNA for the CDR3 is TGTGCCAGCAGTCCAATTGGCCAATGGGGCACTGAAGCTTTCTTT. Translating it yields CASSPIGQWGTEAFF.

This clonotype occurred a few times. CDR3 sequence (DNA): TGTGCCAGCAGCTCCCGGGACGCCTCTGGAAACACCATATATTTT. It codes for CASSSRDASGNTIYF. The chain couples TRBV11-2 to TRBJ1-3; D might be TRBD1 (5 bases). Trimming stripped 4 bases from V and 0 bases from J, with 10 bases between. The CDR3 sequence is 15 residues long. CDR1 and CDR2 (germline): SGHAT, FQNNGV.